This entry concerns a single T cell receptor (beta chain). Individual cDNA molecules received unique molecular identifiers during library preparation. TCRdb re-called the 5' RACE reads through MiXCR, storing one row per CDR3 protein. This sample yields about 79,000 distinct CDR3 sequences, of which approximately 13% are seen a single time; nearly 6% belongs to the top ten. The germline CDR1 and CDR2 sequences are SEHNR and FQNEAQ (reference sequence). The CDR3 runs 13 residues. V dropped 2 bases and J dropped 1 base, with 5 bases sitting between them. The data originate from a study of early T cells in non-severe SARS-CoV-2 infection.

The clonotype comes from an adult who was a healthcare worker with PCR-confirmed SARS-CoV-2 infection or an uninfected control (not recorded which). The rearrangement uses TRBV7-9 and TRBJ1-1, with D hard to call. The material sequenced was whole blood. CDR3 bases: TGTGCCAGCAGCTTATTAGGGAACACTGAAGCTTTCTTT. Protein product: CASSLLGNTEAFF.